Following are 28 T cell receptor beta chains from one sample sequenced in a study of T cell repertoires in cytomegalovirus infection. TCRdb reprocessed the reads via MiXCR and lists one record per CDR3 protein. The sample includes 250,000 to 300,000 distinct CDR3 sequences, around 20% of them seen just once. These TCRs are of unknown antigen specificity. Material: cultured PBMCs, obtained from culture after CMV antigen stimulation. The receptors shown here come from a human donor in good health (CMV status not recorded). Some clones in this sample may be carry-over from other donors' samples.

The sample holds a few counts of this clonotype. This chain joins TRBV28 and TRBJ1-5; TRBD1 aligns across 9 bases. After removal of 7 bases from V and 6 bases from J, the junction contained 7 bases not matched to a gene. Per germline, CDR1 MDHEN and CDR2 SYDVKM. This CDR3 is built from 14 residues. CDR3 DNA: TGTGCCAGCATCCCGGGACAGGGCACTCAGCCCCAGCATTTT. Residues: CASIPGQGTQPQHF.

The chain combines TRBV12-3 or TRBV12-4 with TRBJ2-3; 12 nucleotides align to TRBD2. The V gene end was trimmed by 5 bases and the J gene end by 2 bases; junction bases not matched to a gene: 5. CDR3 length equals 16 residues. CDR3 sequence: CASSPTSGSITDTQYF. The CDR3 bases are TGTGCCAGCAGTCCGACTAGCGGGAGTATCACAGATACGCAGTATTTT.

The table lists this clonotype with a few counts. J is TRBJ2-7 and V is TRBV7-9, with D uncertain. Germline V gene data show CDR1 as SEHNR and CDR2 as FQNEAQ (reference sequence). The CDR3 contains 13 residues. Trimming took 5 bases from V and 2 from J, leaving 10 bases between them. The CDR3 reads CASSPILAYEQYF. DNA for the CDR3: TGTGCCAGCAGCCCTATTTTAGCCTACGAGCAGTACTTC.

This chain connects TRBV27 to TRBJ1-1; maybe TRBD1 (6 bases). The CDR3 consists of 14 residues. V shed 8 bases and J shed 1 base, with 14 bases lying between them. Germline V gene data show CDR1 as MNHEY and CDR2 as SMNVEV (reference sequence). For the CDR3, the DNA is TGTGCCAGCGGGAAAGGGGGACCGAACACTGAAGCTTTCTTT. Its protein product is CASGKGGPNTEAFF.

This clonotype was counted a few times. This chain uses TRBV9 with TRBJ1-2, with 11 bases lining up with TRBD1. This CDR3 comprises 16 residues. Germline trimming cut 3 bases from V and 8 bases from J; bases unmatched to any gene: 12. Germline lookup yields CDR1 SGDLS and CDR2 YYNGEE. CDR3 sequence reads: CASSDRTGGAYGGYTF. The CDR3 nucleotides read TGTGCCAGCAGCGACCGGACAGGGGGCGCATACGGCGGCTACACCTTC.

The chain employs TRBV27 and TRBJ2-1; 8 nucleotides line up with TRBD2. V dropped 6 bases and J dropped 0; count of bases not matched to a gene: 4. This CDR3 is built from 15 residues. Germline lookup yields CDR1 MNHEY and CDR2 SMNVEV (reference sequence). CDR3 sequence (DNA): TGTGCCAGCAGGAAACTAGCGGTCTCCTACAATGAGCAGTTCTTC. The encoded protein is CASRKLAVSYNEQFF.

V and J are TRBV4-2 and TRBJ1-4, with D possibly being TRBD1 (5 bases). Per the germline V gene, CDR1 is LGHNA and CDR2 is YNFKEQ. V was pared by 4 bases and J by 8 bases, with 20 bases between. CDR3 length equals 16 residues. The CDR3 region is CASSPLKEGSGEKLFF. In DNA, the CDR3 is TGTGCCAGCAGCCCCTTAAAGGAGGGGTCTGGCGAAAAACTGTTTTTT.

The CDR3 bases are TGTGCCACCAGTGCGGGCAAGACTCGGGATACGCAGTATTTT. This translates into CATSAGKTRDTQYF. This chain joins TRBV24-1 and TRBJ2-3; D uncertain. This CDR3 is 14 amino acids long. V was shortened by 5 bases and J by 6 bases, with 14 bases between the two germline ends. Looked up from germline, CDR1 is KGHDR and CDR2 is SFDVKD.

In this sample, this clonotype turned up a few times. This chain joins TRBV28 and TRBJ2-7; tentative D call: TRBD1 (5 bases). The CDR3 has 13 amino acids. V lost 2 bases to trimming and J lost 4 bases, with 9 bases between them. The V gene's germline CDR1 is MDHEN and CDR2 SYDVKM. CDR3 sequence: CASSLDSYYEQYF. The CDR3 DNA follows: TGTGCCAGCAGTTTAGACAGTTATTACGAGCAGTACTTC.

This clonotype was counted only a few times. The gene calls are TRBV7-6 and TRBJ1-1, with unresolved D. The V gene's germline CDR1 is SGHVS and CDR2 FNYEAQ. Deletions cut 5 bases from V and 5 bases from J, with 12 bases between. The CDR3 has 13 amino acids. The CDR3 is CASSPLPGTEAFF. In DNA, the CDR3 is TGTGCCAGCAGCCCACTCCCCGGGACTGAAGCTTTCTTT.

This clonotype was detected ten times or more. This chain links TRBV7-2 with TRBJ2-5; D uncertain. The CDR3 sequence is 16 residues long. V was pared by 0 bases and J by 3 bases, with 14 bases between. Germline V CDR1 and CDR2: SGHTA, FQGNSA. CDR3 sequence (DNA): TGTGCCAGCAGCTTAGCCCTACTAAGGTCGGAAGAGACCCAGTACTTC. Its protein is CASSLALLRSEETQYF.

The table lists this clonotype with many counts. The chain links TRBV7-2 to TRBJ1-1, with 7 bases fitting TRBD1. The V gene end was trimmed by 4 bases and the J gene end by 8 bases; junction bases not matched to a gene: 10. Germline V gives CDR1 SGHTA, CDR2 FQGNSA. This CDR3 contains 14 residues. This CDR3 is CASSSIPGQREAFF. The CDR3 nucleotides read TGTGCCAGCAGCTCGATTCCGGGACAGAGGGAAGCTTTCTTT.

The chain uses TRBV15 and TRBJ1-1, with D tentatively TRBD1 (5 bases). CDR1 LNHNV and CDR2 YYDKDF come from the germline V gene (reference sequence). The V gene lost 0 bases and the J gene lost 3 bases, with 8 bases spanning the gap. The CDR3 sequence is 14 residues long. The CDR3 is CATSRDPGDTEAFF. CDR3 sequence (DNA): TGTGCCACCAGCAGAGACCCGGGGGACACTGAAGCTTTCTTT.

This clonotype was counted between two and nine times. CDR3 sequence: CASSPPQNTGELFF. In DNA form, the CDR3 reads TGTGCCAGCTCACCACCCCAGAACACCGGGGAGCTGTTTTTT. The chain recombines TRBV18 with TRBJ2-2; D uncertain. This CDR3 contains 14 residues. V gave up 0 bases and J gave up 1 base, with 3 bases separating them. Germline V lookup: CDR1 KGHSH, CDR2 LQKENI. The entire variable domain, with the rest obtained from reference TRBV18 and TRBJ2-2, is as follows: NAGVMQNPRHLVRRRGQEARLRCSPMKGHSHVYWYRQLPEEGLKFMVYLQKENIIDESGMPKERFSAEFPKEGPSILRIQQVVRGDSAAYFCASSPPQNTGELFFGEGSRLTVL.

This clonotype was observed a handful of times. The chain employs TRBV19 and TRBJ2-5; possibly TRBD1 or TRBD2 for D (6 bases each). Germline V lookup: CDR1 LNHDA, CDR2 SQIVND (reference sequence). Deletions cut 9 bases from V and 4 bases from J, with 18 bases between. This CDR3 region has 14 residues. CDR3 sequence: CASGGRSDRETQYF. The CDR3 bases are TGTGCCAGCGGGGGCCGTAGTGACCGAGAGACCCAGTACTTC.

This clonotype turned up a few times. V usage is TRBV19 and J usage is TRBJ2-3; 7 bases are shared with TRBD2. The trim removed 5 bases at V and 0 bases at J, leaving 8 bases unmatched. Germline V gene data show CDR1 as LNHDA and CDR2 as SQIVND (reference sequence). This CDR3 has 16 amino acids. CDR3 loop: CASSSDLAASTDTQYF. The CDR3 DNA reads TGTGCCAGTAGTTCAGACCTAGCGGCTAGCACAGATACGCAGTATTTT.

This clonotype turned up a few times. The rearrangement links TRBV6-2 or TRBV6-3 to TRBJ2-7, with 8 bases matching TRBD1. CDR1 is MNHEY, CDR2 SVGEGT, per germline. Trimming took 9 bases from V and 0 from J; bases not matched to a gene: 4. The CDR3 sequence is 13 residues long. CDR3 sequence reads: CASRTGSSYEQYV. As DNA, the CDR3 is TGTGCCAGTCGGACAGGGAGCTCCTACGAGCAGTACGTC.

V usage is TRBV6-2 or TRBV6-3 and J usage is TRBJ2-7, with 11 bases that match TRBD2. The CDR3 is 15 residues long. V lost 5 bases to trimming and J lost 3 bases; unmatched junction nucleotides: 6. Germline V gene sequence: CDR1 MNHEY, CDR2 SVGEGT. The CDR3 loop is CASSMRTSGRYEQYV. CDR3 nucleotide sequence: TGTGCCAGCAGTATGCGGACTAGCGGGCGCTACGAGCAGTACGTC.

The chain's CDR3 is CASSLALGLNNEQFF. DNA for the CDR3: TGTGCCAGCAGCTTAGCCCTGGGACTTAACAATGAGCAGTTCTTC. The chain couples TRBV7-2 to TRBJ2-1; the D gene is possibly TRBD2 (6 bases). The germline CDR1 and CDR2 sequences are SGHTA and FQGNSA. The CDR3 runs to 15 residues. V lost 0 bases and J 5 bases, leaving 11 bases between the germline ends.

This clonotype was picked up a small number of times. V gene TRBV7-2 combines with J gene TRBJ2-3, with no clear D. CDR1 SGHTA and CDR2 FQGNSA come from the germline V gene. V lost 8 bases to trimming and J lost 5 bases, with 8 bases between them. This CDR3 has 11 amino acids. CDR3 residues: CASSTLDTQYF. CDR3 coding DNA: TGTGCCAGCTCGACCCTAGATACGCAGTATTTT.

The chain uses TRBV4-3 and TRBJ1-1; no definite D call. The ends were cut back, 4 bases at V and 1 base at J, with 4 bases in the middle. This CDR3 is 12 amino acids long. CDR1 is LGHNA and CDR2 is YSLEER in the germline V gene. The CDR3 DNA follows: TGCGCCAGCAGCCTAGCGAACACTGAAGCTTTCTTT. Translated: CASSLANTEAFF.

The CDR3 bases are TGTGCCAGCAGCTTGGGGGGACAGGGAACCTACAATGAGCAGTTCTTC. Translated: CASSLGGQGTYNEQFF. The chain joins TRBV5-4 to TRBJ2-1, with 9 bases matching TRBD1. V lost 0 bases and J lost 2; bases outside the gene matches: 3. This CDR3 has 16 residues. Germline CDR1 SGHNT, CDR2 YYREEE (reference sequence).

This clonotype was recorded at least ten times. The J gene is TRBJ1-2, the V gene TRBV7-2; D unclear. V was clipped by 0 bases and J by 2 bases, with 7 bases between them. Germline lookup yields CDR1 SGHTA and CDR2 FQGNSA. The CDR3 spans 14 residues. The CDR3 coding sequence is TGTGCCAGCAGCTTAGCCTCCCCGAACTATGGCTACACCTTC. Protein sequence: CASSLASPNYGYTF.

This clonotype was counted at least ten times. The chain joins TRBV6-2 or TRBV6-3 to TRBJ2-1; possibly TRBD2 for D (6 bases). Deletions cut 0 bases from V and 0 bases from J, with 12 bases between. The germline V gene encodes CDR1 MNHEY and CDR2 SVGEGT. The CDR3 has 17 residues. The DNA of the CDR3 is TGTGCCAGCAGTTACTCTACAGACGGGAGCTCCTACAATGAGCAGTTCTTC. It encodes CASSYSTDGSSYNEQFF.

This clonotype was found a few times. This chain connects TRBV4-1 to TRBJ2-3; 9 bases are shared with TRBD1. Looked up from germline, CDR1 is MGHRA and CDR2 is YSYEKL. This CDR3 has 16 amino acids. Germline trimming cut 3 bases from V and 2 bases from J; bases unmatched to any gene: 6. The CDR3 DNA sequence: TGCGCCAGCAGCCACCCGGGACAGGGAAACACAGATACGCAGTATTTT. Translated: CASSHPGQGNTDTQYF.

CDR3 nucleotide sequence: TGTGCCATCAGTGAGGGACTGGGGGACGGCCGGGGTACGCAGTATTTT. This sequence encodes CAISEGLGDGRGTQYF. The V call is TRBV10-3, the J call TRBJ2-3; either TRBD1 or TRBD2 may fit D (5 bases each). CDR1 is ENHRY and CDR2 is SYGVKD in the germline V gene. V was trimmed by 2 bases and J by 8 bases, leaving 20 bases between them. CDR3 length: 16 amino acids.

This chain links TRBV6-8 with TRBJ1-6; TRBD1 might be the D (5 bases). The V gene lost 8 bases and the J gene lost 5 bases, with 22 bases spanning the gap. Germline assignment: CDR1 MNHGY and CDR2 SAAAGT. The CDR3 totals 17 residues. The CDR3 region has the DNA TGTGCCAGCGGCTCATTGGACACAGGAGCCAATAATTCACCCCTCCACTTT. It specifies CASGSLDTGANNSPLHF.

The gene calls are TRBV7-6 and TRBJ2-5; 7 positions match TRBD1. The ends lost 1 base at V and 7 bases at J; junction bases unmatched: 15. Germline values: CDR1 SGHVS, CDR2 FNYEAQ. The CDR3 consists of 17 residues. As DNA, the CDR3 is TGTGCCAGCAGCTTAGGGGCTTTCGGGACAGCCCTGAGGACCCAGTACTTC. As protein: CASSLGAFGTALRTQYF.